One and the same sample provided the 30 T cell receptor beta chains below, sequenced in a study of cytomegalovirus exposure and HLA in healthy donors. This PCR relied on a set of 60 Vbeta primers and 13 Jbeta primers. Here immunoSEQ multiplex PCR was the method, and the copy in TCRdb shows in-frame clones only, minus some. The sample gives more than 110,000 clones, 78% of which show up once; 2.8% is in the top ten. The sequenced material came from PBMCs. The receptors originated from a male donor in good health and CMV-seronegative.

This sequence joins TRBV7-2 and TRBJ1-2; TRBD1 matches 7 bases. The CDR3 runs to 15 residues. The V segment lost 4 bases and the J segment 5 bases; nucleotides outside the gene matches: 10. Germline loops: CDR1 SGHTA, CDR2 FQGNSA. The CDR3 region has the DNA TGTGCCAGCAGCTCACACAGGGGCCTGGGGTATGGCTACACCTTC. It yields the protein CASSSHRGLGYGYTF.

V usage is TRBV7-8 and J usage is TRBJ2-2; D ambiguous. This CDR3 is 17 amino acids long. With 5 bases removed from V and 5 bases from J, the gap between germline ends came to 21 bases. Germline CDR1 SGHVS, CDR2 FQNEAQ. The CDR3 bases are TGTGCCAGCAGCCCCCGCAGAGGCCCTCGTCTTACCGGGGAGCTGTTTTTT. Its protein product is CASSPRRGPRLTGELFF.

CDR3 bases: TGTGCCAGCAGCTTCGGGAACACTGAAGCTTTCTTT. This gives the protein CASSFGNTEAFF. The chain links TRBV5-6 to TRBJ1-1; D gene ambiguous. Germline-derived CDR1 and CDR2 are SGHDT and YYEEEE. V lost 2 bases, J lost 1 base, and 3 bases lay in between. The CDR3 consists of 12 residues.

This sequence joins TRBV29-1 and TRBJ1-2; 8 positions match TRBD1. Unmatched junction bases numbered 18, after V lost 2 bases and J lost 4 bases. CDR3 length equals 18 residues. Germline-derived CDR1 and CDR2 are SQVTM and ANQGSEA. The CDR3: CSVERGGDRGRLSYGYTF. CDR3 DNA: TGCAGCGTTGAACGCGGGGGTGACAGGGGACGATTGAGCTATGGCTACACCTTC.

The chain uses TRBV4-2 and TRBJ2-7; D remains ambiguous. The CDR3 sequence is 14 residues long. CDR1 LGHNA and CDR2 YNFKEQ come from the germline V gene. V gave up 2 bases and J gave up 3 bases, with 11 bases separating them. The CDR3 nucleotides are TGTGCCAGCAGCCAACAAGTCTATGGCTACGAGCAGTACTTC. Its protein product is CASSQQVYGYEQYF.

This chain joins TRBV4-3 and TRBJ1-3; D perhaps matches TRBD1 (5 bases). Germline lookup yields CDR1 LGHNA and CDR2 YSLEER. The V end lost 0 bases, the J end lost 0 bases, and 12 bases lay between the germline ends. The CDR3 sequence is 17 residues long. CDR3 sequence (DNA): TGCGCCAGCAGCCAAGATGCAGGGTACCTCTCTGGAAACACCATATATTTT. Translating it yields CASSQDAGYLSGNTIYF.

The chain links TRBV19 to TRBJ1-4; 7 nucleotides align to TRBD1. Germline V gene data show CDR1 as LNHDA and CDR2 as SQIVND (reference sequence). Trimming cost V 3 bases and J 5 bases; bases outside gene matches: 6. This CDR3 is 15 amino acids long. The CDR3 sequence: CASSIRRDRNEKLFF. DNA of the CDR3: TGTGCCAGTAGTATTCGCCGGGACAGAAATGAAAAACTGTTTTTT.

This clone was picked up a small number of times. The chain carries TRBV19 and TRBJ2-1, with TRBD2 identical over 9 bases. The CDR3 is made up of 14 amino acids. CDR1 is LNHDA and CDR2 is SQIVND in the germline V gene (reference sequence). V was clipped by 1 base and J by 7 bases; unmatched bases: 2. CDR3 in amino acids: CASSIVTSGNEQFF. The CDR3 DNA reads TGTGCCAGTAGTATAGTTACTAGCGGGAATGAGCAGTTCTTC.

This sequence joins TRBV11-2 and TRBJ1-2; the D gene is possibly TRBD1 (5 bases). The CDR3 spans 14 residues. The V end was cut by 4 bases, the J end by 9 bases, with 18 bases between. Germline loops: CDR1 SGHAT, CDR2 FQNNGV. The CDR3 DNA reads as TGTGCCAGCAGCTCTCCGCGGGGGAGGACGAGCTACACCTTC. Protein: CASSSPRGRTSYTF. The variable domain in full, with the rest retrieved from reference TRBV11-2 and TRBJ1-2, is EAGVAQSPRYKIIEKRQSVAFWCNPISGHATLYWYQQILGQGPKLLIQFQNNGVVDDSQLPKDRFSAERLKGVDSTLKIQPAKLEDSAVYLCASSSPRGRTSYTFGSGTRLTVV.

The rearrangement uses TRBV7-6 and TRBJ2-7, with TRBD2 as a possible D gene (6 bases). This CDR3 has 15 amino acids. V was shortened by 3 bases and J by 0 bases, with 12 bases between the two germline ends. Germline lookup yields CDR1 SGHVS and CDR2 FNYEAQ. The CDR3 DNA sequence: TGTGCCAGCAGCTTCGGGAGCGACGGCTCCTACGAGCAGTACTTC. This gives the protein CASSFGSDGSYEQYF.

The rearrangement links TRBV6-1 to TRBJ1-5; 11 nucleotides agree with TRBD1. The V segment lost 4 bases and the J segment 7 bases; nucleotides outside the gene matches: 6. CDR1 is MNHNS, CDR2 SASEGT, per germline. CDR3 length equals 15 residues. The CDR3 protein is CASSGTGGARQPQHF. CDR3 nucleotides: TGTGCCAGCAGTGGGACAGGGGGCGCAAGACAGCCCCAGCATTTT.

This chain uses TRBV5-6 with TRBJ2-1; D unresolved. CDR3 size: 15 residues. V lost 1 base and J lost 0, with 8 bases in between. Germline loops: CDR1 SGHDT, CDR2 YYEEEE. CDR3 sequence: CASSLNPGSYNEQFF. The CDR3 nucleotides are TGTGCCAGCAGCTTGAATCCCGGCTCCTACAATGAGCAGTTCTTC. Supplemented by reference TRBV5-6 and TRBJ2-1, the full variable domain reads DAGVTQSPTHLIKTRGQQVTLRCSPKSGHDTVSWYQQALGQGPQFIFQYYEEEERQRGNFPDRFSGHQFPNYSSELNVNALLLGDSALYLCASSLNPGSYNEQFFGPGTRLTVL.

The J gene is TRBJ2-1, the V gene TRBV30; the D is unclear. The V end lost 3 bases, the J end lost 3 bases, and 6 bases lay between the germline ends. The length of the CDR3 is 12 residues. The germline V gene encodes CDR1 GTSNPN and CDR2 SVGIG (reference sequence). CDR3 bases: TGTGCCTGGAGGGAGTACTACAATGAGCAGTTCTTC. Protein product: CAWREYYNEQFF.

The V and J genes are TRBV6-1 and TRBJ2-4; the D gene is possibly TRBD2 (6 bases). The CDR3 spans 14 residues. Trimming removed 4 bases at V and 11 bases at J, with 18 bases between. Per the germline V gene, CDR1 is MNHNS and CDR2 is SASEGT. The CDR3 region is CASSVPGLPIVQYF. The DNA for the CDR3 is TGTGCCAGCAGTGTTCCGGGACTCCCCATCGTTCAGTACTTC.

J is TRBJ2-2 and V is TRBV9; perhaps TRBD2 as D (6 bases). Per germline, CDR1 SGDLS and CDR2 YYNGEE. The CDR3 has 15 amino acids. V was pared by 2 bases and J by 4 bases, with 12 bases between. CDR3 coding DNA: TGTGCCAGCAGCGTTGTGGGGGGAGGCACCGGGGAGCTGTTTTTT. The encoded protein is CASSVVGGGTGELFF.

The chain recombines TRBV6-1 with TRBJ2-7, with TRBD2 matching over 8 bases. With V trimmed by 8 bases and J by 3 bases, 9 bases remained unmatched. The germline V gene encodes CDR1 MNHNS and CDR2 SASEGT. The CDR3 consists of 14 residues. In DNA, the CDR3 is TGTGCCAGCGCTCGCAAGCGGGGGATCTACGAGCAGTACTTC. This sequence encodes CASARKRGIYEQYF.

V and J are TRBV6-5 and TRBJ1-1, with 10 bases aligning to TRBD1. The CDR3 contains 16 residues. Trimming cost V 3 bases and J 6 bases; bases outside gene matches: 10. Germline CDR1 is MNHEY and CDR2 is SVGAGI. CDR3 in amino acids: CASSYATGGRGAEAFF. CDR3 sequence (DNA): TGTGCCAGCAGTTATGCGACAGGGGGCAGGGGCGCTGAAGCTTTCTTT.

A word on this clone: The junction does not match germline at one end; this may be a read error. V and J are TRBV7-9 and TRBJ1-1; 9 bases align to TRBD1. The CDR3 loop spans 12 amino acids. Germline loops: CDR1 SEHNR, CDR2 FQNEAQ (reference sequence). The CDR3 DNA follows: TGTTCCAGCAGGCGACAGGGGGACGAAGCTTTCTTT. This codes for CSSRRQGDEAFF.

The chain has TRBV5-1 and TRBJ2-3, with 9 bases that match TRBD2. Trimming removed 6 bases from V and 0 bases from J; junction bases left unmatched: 2. Germline V lookup: CDR1 SGHRS, CDR2 YFSETQ. The CDR3 contains 14 residues. The CDR3 sequence: CASMAGGSTDTQYF. For the CDR3, the DNA is TGCGCCAGCATGGCGGGAGGGAGCACAGATACGCAGTATTTT.

The chain's CDR3 is CSVSGTANTEAFF. CDR3 bases: TGCAGCGTCTCCGGGACAGCGAACACTGAAGCTTTCTTT. The chain combines TRBV29-1 with TRBJ1-1, with 7 bases identical to TRBD1. The CDR3 extends over 13 amino acids. Germline CDR1 SQVTM, CDR2 ANQGSEA. V trimming: 6 bases; J trimming: 1 base; junction bases outside the gene matches: 5.

This clone was picked up one time. This sequence joins TRBV7-9 and TRBJ1-1, with 10 nucleotides matching TRBD1. The germline gives CDR1 SEHNR, CDR2 FQNEAQ (reference sequence). V lost 1 base to trimming and J lost 4 bases; unmatched junction nucleotides: 6. The CDR3 is made up of 16 amino acids. CDR3 coding DNA: TGTGCCAGCAGCTTAGGGACAGGGGGTGGAGGCACTGAAGCTTTCTTT. It encodes CASSLGTGGGGTEAFF.

The rearrangement joins TRBV5-6 to TRBJ2-5, with D tentatively TRBD2 (5 bases). The J call could be wrong; TRBJ2-7 is a better fit for the DNA end. The CDR3 is 16 amino acids. Germline-derived CDR1 and CDR2 are SGHDT and YYEEEE. CDR3 sequence (DNA): TGTGCCAGCACCTCCTATAGCGCTCTTGGCTCCTACGAGCAGTACTTC. This translates into CASTSYSALGSYEQYF.

V usage is TRBV7-3 and J usage is TRBJ2-5; 7 bases align to TRBD1. The CDR3 length is 16 residues. Germline V gene data show CDR1 as SGHTA and CDR2 as FQGTGA. V gave up 6 bases and J gave up 0 bases; unmatched junction bases: 10. The CDR3 DNA reads TGTGCCAGCAGTCCAGTAGGGGGCGCAAACCAAGAGACCCAGTACTTC. Translating it yields CASSPVGGANQETQYF.

The chain has TRBV5-4 and TRBJ1-1; D may be TRBD1 (5 bases). CDR1 and CDR2 from the germline V gene are SGHNT and YYREEE (reference sequence). Deletions cut 1 base from V and 7 bases from J, with 14 bases between. The CDR3 extends over 14 amino acids. The CDR3 spells CASSLPGKVCEAFF. CDR3 DNA: TGTGCCAGCAGCTTGCCAGGGAAGGTCTGTGAAGCTTTCTTT.

This clone was counted a single time. V is TRBV5-4 and J is TRBJ1-2, with D possibly matching TRBD1 (5 bases). V lost 0 bases, J lost 4 bases, and 13 bases lay in between. The CDR3 is 15 amino acids. Germline V gives CDR1 SGHNT, CDR2 YYREEE (reference sequence). CDR3 amino acids: CASSLGQGMAYGYTF. The CDR3 coding sequence is TGTGCCAGCAGCTTGGGGCAGGGAATGGCCTATGGCTACACCTTC.

V and J are TRBV6-5 and TRBJ1-1, with TRBD1 matching 8 bases. After removal of 4 bases from V and 3 bases from J, the junction contained 1 base not matched to a gene. This CDR3 comprises 13 residues. In germline, CDR1 is MNHEY, CDR2 SVGAGI. The CDR3 sequence: CASSSTGDTEAFF. The CDR3 coding sequence is TGTGCCAGCAGTTCGACAGGGGACACTGAAGCTTTCTTT.

In DNA form, the CDR3 reads TGCAGCGTTGAAATTCGGGGGAACAATGAGCAGTTCTTC. Protein sequence: CSVEIRGNNEQFF. The rearrangement joins TRBV29-1 to TRBJ2-1, with D maybe TRBD2 (6 bases). CDR3 length equals 13 residues. CDR1 and CDR2 (germline): SQVTM, ANQGSEA. The V gene lost 2 bases and the J gene lost 5 bases, with 10 bases spanning the gap.

This chain connects TRBV7-8 to TRBJ2-5; 10 bases are shared with TRBD1. V lost 5 bases to trimming and J lost 0 bases; unmatched junction nucleotides: 6. The CDR3 extends over 16 amino acids. Germline V gene sequence: CDR1 SGHVS, CDR2 FQNEAQ. CDR3 protein: CASSRQGALNQETQYF. The CDR3 DNA is TGTGCCAGCAGCCGACAGGGGGCCCTGAACCAAGAGACCCAGTACTTC.

The CDR3 bases are TGTGCCAGCACCCTAGGACAGAGGGCAGGGGGCTACACCTTC. Its translation: CASTLGQRAGGYTF. The chain has TRBV6-5 and TRBJ1-2; D may be TRBD1 (6 bases). V was clipped by 7 bases and J by 8 bases, with 20 bases between them. The germline CDR1 and CDR2 sequences are MNHEY and SVGAGI. The CDR3 is made up of 14 amino acids.

This chain links TRBV30 with TRBJ2-7; 8 bases are a match to TRBD1. Looked up from germline, CDR1 is GTSNPN and CDR2 is SVGIG (reference sequence). The V gene end was trimmed by 0 bases and the J gene end by 4 bases; junction bases not matched to a gene: 20. The CDR3 extends over 19 amino acids. This CDR3 reads CAWSVSAGGEFPIEYEQYF. The CDR3 nucleotides read TGTGCCTGGAGTGTATCTGCAGGGGGCGAGTTCCCAATAGAGTACGAGCAGTACTTC.